This T cell receptor (beta chain) emerged from a study of T cells in women clearing cervical HPV infection. Study context: Blood came at first lesion visit for cases, post-clearance for controls.

This table comes from immunoSEQ multiplex PCR, and its TCRdb copy is limited to in-frame clones, with some not included. Across 45,000 to 55,000 clones, the top ten clones capture around 0.98% of the sample. Worth noting for this clone: The read stops 3 residues short of the end of the CDR3; the missing end is completed from the germline J gene.

The CDR3 is made up of 15 amino acids. Trimming removed 3 bases at V and 5 bases at J, with 13 bases between. Germline-derived CDR1 and CDR2 are MNHNS and SASEGT. The chain is built from TRBV6-1 and TRBJ1-4; D is unresolved. The sample comprised blood buffy coat. This TCR derives from a woman aged 18-70 years with a cervical HPV16 infection that either progressed to CIN3+ or cleared (not recorded which). The CDR3 DNA, read in part, is TGTGCCAGCAGTGACCCGGGTGTCCCCAATGAAAAA. Residues: CASSDPGVPNEK. The full CDR3 reads CASSDPGVPNEKLFF.